The 6 T cell receptor beta chains listed next were all sequenced from one sample in a study of regulatory T cells in long-lasting Graves disease. Time point denoted: persistent/refractory GD, antithyroid drugs over 5 years with positive TRAb. The TCR library was prepared using RNA isolated from PBMCs. For TCR beta, libraries came from iRepertoire HTBI primers and Arm-PCR of CDR3 regions. TCRdb reprocessed the multiplex PCR reads via MiXCR and lists one record per CDR3 protein. The sample yields roughly 450,000 distinct CDR3 sequences, approximately 23% seen once. The material sequenced was peripheral blood mononuclear cells (PBMCs), taken when the disease was refractory, from a patient treated with antithyroid drugs. The receptor source for this set is a female donor with Graves disease.

This clonotype was counted once. CDR3 residues: CASSSGTSGNNEQFF. In DNA, the CDR3 is TGTGCCAGCAGTTCCGGGACTAGCGGAAACAATGAGCAGTTCTTC. V is TRBV6-2 or TRBV6-3 and J is TRBJ2-1; 11 nucleotides agree with TRBD2. CDR1 and CDR2 from the germline V gene are MNHEY and SVGEGT. V lost 4 bases to trimming and J lost 5 bases; unmatched junction nucleotides: 4. The CDR3 has 15 residues.

The rearrangement links TRBV5-1 to TRBJ1-1; no definite D call. Deletions cut 0 bases from V and 3 bases from J, with 15 bases between. Germline loops: CDR1 SGHRS, CDR2 YFSETQ. CDR3 length equals 16 residues. CDR3 in amino acids: CASSLENRVGDTEAFF. The CDR3 DNA is TGCGCCAGCAGCTTGGAGAACCGGGTGGGAGACACTGAAGCTTTCTTT.

The chain recombines TRBV19 with TRBJ2-5; D gene uncertain. This CDR3 is built from 16 residues. V was trimmed by 3 bases and J by 4 bases, leaving 18 bases between them. CDR1 is LNHDA, CDR2 SQIVND, per germline (reference sequence). CDR3 nucleotides: TGTGCCAGTAGTATGGCGGCAACCAGGTCGCCAGAGACCCAGTACTTC. It specifies CASSMAATRSPETQYF.

This clonotype was counted many times. The DNA of the CDR3 is TGTGCCAGCAGTTTAGGCGCGGCAATCACTGAAGCTTTCTTT. Translated: CASSLGAAITEAFF. The V gene is TRBV28, the J gene TRBJ1-1; D remains ambiguous. V was clipped by 2 bases and J by 4 bases, with 11 bases between them. From germline, CDR1 is MDHEN and CDR2 SYDVKM. This CDR3 has 14 amino acids.

This clonotype was observed at least ten times. The chain uses TRBV20-1 and TRBJ1-2, with 9 bases lining up with TRBD1. CDR1 is DFQATT, CDR2 SNEGSKA, per germline (reference sequence). The V gene end was trimmed by 0 bases and the J gene end by 5 bases; junction bases not matched to a gene: 4. This CDR3 is built from 14 residues. CDR3 protein: CSAREGQGLYGYTF. In nucleotides, the CDR3 is TGCAGTGCTAGAGAGGGACAGGGCCTGTATGGCTACACCTTC.

This rearrangement joins TRBV30 to TRBJ2-3, with D unresolved. Germline V gene sequence: CDR1 GTSNPN, CDR2 SVGIG (reference sequence). The V and J ends lost 0 bases and 3 bases respectively, with 10 bases between them. The CDR3 runs to 14 residues. The CDR3 coding sequence is TGTGCCTGGAGTGTAAATCTCGAGACAGATACGCAGTATTTT. Its translation is CAWSVNLETDTQYF.